The present T cell receptor beta chain was sequenced within a study of blood T cell repertoires in COVID-19. In the authors' methods: Reference gene primer amplification gave estimated nucleated cell counts. The repertoire was sequenced with immunoSEQ multiplex PCR; TCRdb's copy has only in-frame clones and lacks some. V and J calls and clone size are as listed in that table; D and trimming were resolved from the DNA. Counted here are around 68,000 clones, around 91% occurring once; the ten biggest clones make up roughly 2.7%. Germline V CDR1 and CDR2: MDHEN, SYDVKM. This CDR3 is 13 amino acids long. The trim removed 4 bases at V and 5 bases at J, leaving 2 bases unmatched.

The sequence was collected from a man aged 50-60 years with acute or convalescent COVID-19. The chain combines TRBV28 with TRBJ1-5, with TRBD1 matching 7 bases. The source material was peripheral blood. The DNA for the CDR3 is TGTGCCAGCAGTTCAGGGGGATATCAGCCCCAGCATTTT. As protein: CASSSGGYQPQHF.